The text below deals with one T cell receptor (beta chain). The antigen is undetermined. This PCR relied on a set of 60 Vbeta primers and 13 Jbeta primers. Sequencing used immunoSEQ multiplex PCR; TCRdb keeps in-frame clones, though not all of them. The sample yields fewer than 200,000 clones, around 75% seen once. Per germline, CDR1 SGDLS and CDR2 YYNGEE. There are 11 residues in the CDR3. Trimming cost V 3 bases and J 7 bases, with 7 bases left between them. These data are taken from a study of cytomegalovirus exposure and HLA in healthy donors. Study-wide results and limits: In a later analysis, an Asian-associated ancestry cluster reportedly showed fewer N-insertions than the approximately 660-donor mean. The analysis excluded some indistinguishable V segments, including TRBV6-2 and TRBV6-3.

The receptor was isolated from a woman aged 45-59 years in good health and CMV-seropositive. The rearrangement links TRBV9 to TRBJ1-2; no definite D call. Material for sequencing was PBMCs. The CDR3 DNA follows: TGTGCCAGCAGCGCCGAGGGTGGCTACACCTTC. Amino acid sequence: CASSAEGGYTF.